This TCR beta chain is drawn from a study of type 1 regulatory T cells. Study-level background: T-allo10 is an in vitro-generated, Tr1-enriched CD4 T cell product specific for alloantigen.

TCRdb reprocessed the reads via MiXCR and lists one record per CDR3 protein. Of more than 12,000 distinct CDR3 sequences detected, around 13% appear once; the ten largest clones hold 15%. This clonotype occurred many times. The antigen remains unidentified. V was shortened by 10 bases and J by 3 bases, with 12 bases between the two germline ends. CDR3 length: 12 amino acids. Germline CDR1 is ENHRY and CDR2 is SYGVKD. The chain carries TRBV10-3 and TRBJ2-5, with D unresolved. The receptor was derived from a human donor in good health. Sequenced input: cultured T cells, either the whole culture or a sorted T cell fraction (not recorded which). Written as DNA, the CDR3 is TGTGCCACGGGTGGTACGGAAGAGACCCAGTACTTC. Protein: CATGGTEETQYF.